This T cell receptor beta chain was identified during a study of blood T cell repertoires in COVID-19. Overall study context: Samples of COVID-19 (acute and convalescent) were obtained from the United States, Italy and Spain. T cells, B-cell-depleted T cells, or PBMCs provided the cDNA or gDNA that served as material.

Clones were sequenced by immunoSEQ multiplex PCR, and TCRdb holds only the in-frame ones, with some missing. This sample has a few hundred thousand clones, with 88% found just once. From germline, CDR1 is MNHEY and CDR2 SVGEGT. This CDR3 is 16 amino acids long. Trimming took off 0 bases at V and 1 base at J, with 13 bases between the two ends. The chain uses TRBV6-2 or TRBV6-3 and TRBJ2-7, with D possibly being TRBD2 (5 bases). The specimen sequenced was peripheral blood. This receptor was taken from a human donor in a cohort sampled during active COVID-19. The CDR3 sequence is CASSYSEGVGSYEQYF. DNA for the CDR3: TGTGCCAGCAGTTACTCCGAGGGCGTGGGGTCCTACGAGCAGTACTTC.